This T cell receptor beta chain was captured by sequencing in a study of OX40 agonist ivuxolimab in advanced cancers. The germline V gene encodes CDR1 MNHNY and CDR2 SVGAGI (reference sequence). The J segment lost 5 bases and the V segment lost 6 bases, leaving 5 bases of the junction unmatched. The CDR3 runs 15 residues. Using immunoSEQ multiplex PCR, the repertoire was profiled, and TCRdb retains in-frame clones only, with some absent. The table records more than 80,000 clones, about 92% of them present only once. The source is an adult with an advanced solid tumor such as melanoma, head and neck, liver or kidney cancer. The sequencing here drew on CD4+ or CD8+ T cells sorted from blood, taken in a trial of the OX40 agonist ivuxolimab. The chain combines TRBV6-6 with TRBJ2-1; TRBD2 matches 12 bases. The CDR3 region is CASSRRLAGDNEQFF. The CDR3 DNA sequence: TGTGCCAGCAGCCGCCGACTAGCGGGGGACAATGAGCAGTTCTTC.